The clone carrying this T cell receptor (beta chain) was recorded a few times. A junction boundary mismatches the germline segment, possibly from a read error. This library used approximately 0.4 ug RNA and molecular barcoded adaptors spanning alpha/delta and beta/gamma chains. TCRdb re-called the reads through MiXCR, storing one row per CDR3 protein. The data show 20,000 to 25,000 distinct CDR3 sequences, with roughly an eighth seen just once and more than 50% held by the top ten. This CDR3 comprises 18 residues. CDR1 DFQATT and CDR2 SNEGSKA come from the germline V gene (reference sequence). The data stem from a study of read filtering for tumor transcriptome and immune sequencing.

Sequenced input: a population of CD138-negative cells sorted from bone marrow. The TCR comes from a donor aged 40 or over with multiple myeloma. This chain links TRBV20-1 with TRBJ2-1; possible D gene TRBD1, 5 bases. This chain's CDR3 is CSARDLGRQRSSYNGQFF. In DNA form, the CDR3 reads TGCAGTGCTAGAGATTTGGGGCGGCAGCGCAGCTCCTACAATGGGCAGTTCTTC.